Listed below are T cell receptor beta chains from one sample, sequenced in a study of blood T cell repertoires in COVID-19. Only in-frame clones appear in the TCRdb table, and some are missing; sequencing was by immunoSEQ multiplex PCR. The repertoire holds around 250,000 clones, with approximately 86% as singletons. Sequencing was done on a sample of peripheral blood. These receptors all come from a woman in her 70s with active or convalescent COVID-19. CDR3s leave out the opening cysteine and the closing phenylalanine or tryptophan. A D gene is named only where the DNA matches it firmly. Some rows have no size entry. The others give once, few or many, or a class for an expanded clone.

NA TRBJ1-2 TRBD1 TRBV7-6 ASSYWTGGIDGYT
NA TRBJ2-2 TRBD2 TRBV6-6 ASILVQGGTGELF
NA TRBJ2-3 NA TRBV5-1 ASSLEGVADTQY
few TRBJ1-2 TRBD1 TRBV7-2 ASSSGQNPNYGYT
few TRBJ1-5 NA TRBV9 ASSVGGQINQPQH
NA TRBJ2-1 TRBD2 TRBV13 ASSPRGGNEQF
once TRBJ1-5 NA TRBV19 ASSIRNQPQH
NA TRBJ1-5 NA TRBV20-1 SARQDQPQH
NA TRBJ1-5 NA TRBV19 ASSIGAGDGKQPQH
NA TRBJ2-2 NA TRBV19 ASSILQGVTGELF
NA TRBJ1-1 NA TRBV24-1 ATRESGMTTEAF
NA TRBJ1-1 NA TRBV6-2/TRBV6-3 ASRLGSTEAF
NA TRBJ1-1 NA TRBV5-4 ASSRGLMNTEAF
NA TRBJ1-2 NA TRBV10-2 ASSKQGSGYT